This T cell receptor (beta chain) was documented in a study of cytomegalovirus exposure and HLA in healthy donors. At the level of the study: Unique TCRs numbering around 80 million, obtained from HLA-typed donors, made up an early data release.

PCR used 60 Vbeta primers and 13 Jbeta primers. Produced via immunoSEQ multiplex PCR; TCRdb's table is partial and in-frame only. The sample includes about 120,000 clones, more than 60% of them seen just once. Overall study findings and caveats: According to an earlier analysis, most TCR beta V segments yielded productive rearrangements about 90% or about 30% of the time. In a later analysis, across HLA loci, associated TCR counts were highest for DRB1, lowest for HLA-C.

CDR3 size: 15 residues. V lost 5 bases and J 4 bases, leaving 15 bases between the germline ends. Germline values: CDR1 SGHTA, CDR2 FQGNSA. On this clone itself: Antigen specificity is unknown.

Nominally healthy donors provided the samples, though records likely missed some immune exposures. V usage is TRBV7-2 and J usage is TRBJ1-3; weak D call: TRBD1 (5 bases). The sequence was obtained from a woman aged 50 to 65 in good health and CMV-seropositive. The sequenced sample was PBMCs. The chain's CDR3 is CASSPQGTSGNTIYF. The CDR3 DNA sequence: TGTGCCAGCAGCCCGCAGGGAACGTCAGGAAACACCATATATTTT.